The 5 T cell receptor beta chains in this list originate from one sample, sequenced in a study of cytomegalovirus exposure and HLA in healthy donors. Primers included in the PCR were 60 Vbeta and 13 Jbeta primers. Libraries were prepared by immunoSEQ multiplex PCR; TCRdb keeps only in-frame clonotypes and omits some of them. The data show 160,000 or so clones, around 83% seen once. Sequencing was performed on PBMCs. These receptors all come from a male donor in good health and CMV-seropositive.

The chain combines TRBV4-3 with TRBJ2-1; 7 bases line up with TRBD2. Germline V CDR1 and CDR2: LGHNA, YSLEER. The CDR3 length is 15 residues. J gave up 7 bases and V 0 bases, and 6 bases lay outside the gene matches. The CDR3 is CASSQDSGLVNEQFF. CDR3 in DNA: TGCGCCAGCAGCCAAGATAGCGGGTTGGTGAATGAGCAGTTCTTC.

The chain links TRBV7-2 to TRBJ2-7; 8 nucleotides match TRBD1. CDR3 length: 16 residues. Germline-derived CDR1 and CDR2 are SGHTA and FQGNSA. The J segment lost 0 bases and the V segment lost 3 bases, leaving 7 bases of the junction unmatched. CDR3 sequence: CASSFKPDRVSYEQYF. The CDR3 nucleotides are TGTGCCAGCAGCTTTAAGCCGGACAGGGTCTCCTACGAGCAGTACTTC.

This clone was picked up a small number of times. The V gene is TRBV7-6, the J gene TRBJ1-2; 11 bases fit TRBD1. V was pared by 4 bases and J by 5 bases, with 12 bases of the junction left unmatched. CDR3 length: 17 amino acids. The germline gives CDR1 SGHVS, CDR2 FNYEAQ. CDR3 loop: CASSSFRDRGTLYGYTF. As DNA, the CDR3 is TGTGCCAGCAGCTCCTTTCGGGACAGGGGGACCCTATATGGCTACACCTTC.

The chain recombines TRBV7-2 with TRBJ2-5, with 9 bases fitting TRBD2. Trimming removed 5 bases from V and 4 bases from J; junction bases left unmatched: 5. The CDR3 consists of 14 residues. Germline V lookup: CDR1 SGHTA, CDR2 FQGNSA. The CDR3 reads CASSGTSFGETQYF. CDR3 coding DNA: TGTGCCAGCAGCGGGACTAGCTTTGGAGAGACCCAGTACTTC.

This clone was recorded a few times. V usage is TRBV6-1 and J usage is TRBJ2-2, with D uncertain. The CDR3 runs to 12 residues. Germline V gene data show CDR1 as MNHNS and CDR2 as SASEGT. Trimming cost V 6 bases and J 5 bases, with 7 bases left between them. The CDR3 reads CASSLGTGELFF. CDR3 nucleotides: TGTGCCAGCAGCCTCGGGACCGGGGAGCTGTTTTTT.